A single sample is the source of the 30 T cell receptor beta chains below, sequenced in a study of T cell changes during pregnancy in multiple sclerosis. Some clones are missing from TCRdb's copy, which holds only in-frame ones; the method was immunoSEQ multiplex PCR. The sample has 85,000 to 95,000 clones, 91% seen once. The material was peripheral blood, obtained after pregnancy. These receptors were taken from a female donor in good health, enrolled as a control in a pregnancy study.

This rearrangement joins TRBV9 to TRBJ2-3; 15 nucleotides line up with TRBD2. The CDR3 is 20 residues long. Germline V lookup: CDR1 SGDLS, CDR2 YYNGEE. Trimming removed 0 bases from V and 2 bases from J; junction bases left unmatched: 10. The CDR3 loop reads CASSVGTSGGASRLTDTQYF. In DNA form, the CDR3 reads TGTGCCAGCAGCGTAGGGACTAGCGGGGGGGCAAGCCGACTCACAGATACGCAGTATTTT.

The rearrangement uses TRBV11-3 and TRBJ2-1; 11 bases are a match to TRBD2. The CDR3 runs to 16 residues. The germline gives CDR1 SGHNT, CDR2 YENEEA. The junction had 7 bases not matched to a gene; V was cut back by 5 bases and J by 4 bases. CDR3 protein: CASSPPTSGEYNEQFF. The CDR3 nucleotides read TGTGCCAGCAGCCCCCCGACTAGCGGGGAATACAATGAGCAGTTCTTC.

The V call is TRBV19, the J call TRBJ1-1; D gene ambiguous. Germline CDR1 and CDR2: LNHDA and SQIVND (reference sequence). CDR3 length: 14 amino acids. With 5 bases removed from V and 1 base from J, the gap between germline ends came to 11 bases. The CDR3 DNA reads TGTGCCAGTAGTTTTGGGAGTGGGAACACTGAAGCTTTCTTT. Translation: CASSFGSGNTEAFF.

The DNA of the CDR3 is TGTGCCAGCAGCCAAGATTCCGGGAGCTCCTACGAGCAGTACTTC. It is translated as CASSQDSGSSYEQYF. V usage is TRBV14 and J usage is TRBJ2-7, with D perhaps TRBD2 (6 bases). CDR3 length: 15 amino acids. From germline, CDR1 is SGHDN and CDR2 FVKESK. The ends were cut back, 0 bases at V and 0 bases at J, with 9 bases in the middle.

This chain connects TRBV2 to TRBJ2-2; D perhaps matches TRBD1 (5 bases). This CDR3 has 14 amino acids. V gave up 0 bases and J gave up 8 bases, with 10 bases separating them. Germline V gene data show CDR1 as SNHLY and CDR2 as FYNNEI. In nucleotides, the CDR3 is TGTGCCAGCAGTGAAGCGCAGGGTTTTGGGGAGCTGTTTTTT. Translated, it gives CASSEAQGFGELFF.

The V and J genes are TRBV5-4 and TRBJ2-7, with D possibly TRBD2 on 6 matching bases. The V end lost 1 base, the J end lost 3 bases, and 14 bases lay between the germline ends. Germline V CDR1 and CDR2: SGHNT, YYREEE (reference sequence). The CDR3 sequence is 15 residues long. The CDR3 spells CASSLQRGGGYEQYF. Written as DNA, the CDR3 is TGTGCCAGCAGCTTGCAACGGGGAGGAGGCTACGAGCAGTACTTC.

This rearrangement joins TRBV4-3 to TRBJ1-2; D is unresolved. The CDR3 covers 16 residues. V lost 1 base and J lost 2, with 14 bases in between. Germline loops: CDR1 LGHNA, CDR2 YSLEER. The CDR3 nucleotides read TGCGCCAGCAGCCAAGTTGTAAGCAGGAAAAACTATGGCTACACCTTC. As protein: CASSQVVSRKNYGYTF.

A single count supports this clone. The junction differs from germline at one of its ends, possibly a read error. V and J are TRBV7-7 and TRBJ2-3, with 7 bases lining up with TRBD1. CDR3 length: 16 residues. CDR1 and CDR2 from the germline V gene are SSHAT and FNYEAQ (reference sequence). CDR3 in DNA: TGTGCTAGCAGCTTAGGTCGACAGGGCCCCACAGATACGCAGTATTTT. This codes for CASSLGRQGPTDTQYF.

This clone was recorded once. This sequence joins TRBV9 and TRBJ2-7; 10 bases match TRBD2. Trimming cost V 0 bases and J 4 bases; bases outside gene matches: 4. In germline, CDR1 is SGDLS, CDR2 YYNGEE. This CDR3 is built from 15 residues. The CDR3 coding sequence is TGTGCCAGCAGCGTAGAAAGCGGGGGGGCATACGAGCAGTACTTC. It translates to CASSVESGGAYEQYF.

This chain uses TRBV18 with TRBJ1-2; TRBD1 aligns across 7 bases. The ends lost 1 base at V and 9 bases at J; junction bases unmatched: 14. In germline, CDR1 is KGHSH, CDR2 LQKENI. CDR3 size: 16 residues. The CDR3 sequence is CASSPQRQGPVNRYTF. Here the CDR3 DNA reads TGTGCCAGCTCACCACAGAGACAGGGTCCCGTGAATCGCTACACCTTC.

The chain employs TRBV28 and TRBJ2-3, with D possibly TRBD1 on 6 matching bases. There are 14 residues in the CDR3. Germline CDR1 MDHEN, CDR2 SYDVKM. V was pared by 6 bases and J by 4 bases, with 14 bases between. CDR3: CASSQTGLADTQYF. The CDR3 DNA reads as TGTGCCAGCAGCCAGACAGGTTTGGCAGATACGCAGTATTTT.

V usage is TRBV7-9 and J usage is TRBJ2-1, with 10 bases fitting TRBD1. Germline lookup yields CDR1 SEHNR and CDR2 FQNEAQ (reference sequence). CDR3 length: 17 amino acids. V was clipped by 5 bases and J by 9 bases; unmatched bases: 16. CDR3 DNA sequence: TGTGCCAGCAGCCCACACCTCTCCGGGACAGGGGTCCCTGAGCAGTTCTTC. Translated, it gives CASSPHLSGTGVPEQFF. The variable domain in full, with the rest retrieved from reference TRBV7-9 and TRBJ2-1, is DTGVSQNPRHKITKRGQNVTFRCDPISEHNRLYWYRQTLGQGPEFLTYFQNEAQLEKSRLLSDRFSAERPKGSFSTLEIQRTEQGDSAMYLCASSPHLSGTGVPEQFFGPGTRLTVL.

The CDR3 region is CASSQSRTGGYEQYF. As DNA, the CDR3 is TGCGCCAGCAGTCAATCTAGGACAGGCGGCTACGAGCAGTACTTC. This chain uses TRBV23-1 with TRBJ2-7, with 7 bases identical to TRBD1. TRBV23-1 is known as an ORF, though its function is uncertain. V dropped 0 bases and J dropped 3; count of bases not matched to a gene: 5. The CDR3 spans 15 residues.

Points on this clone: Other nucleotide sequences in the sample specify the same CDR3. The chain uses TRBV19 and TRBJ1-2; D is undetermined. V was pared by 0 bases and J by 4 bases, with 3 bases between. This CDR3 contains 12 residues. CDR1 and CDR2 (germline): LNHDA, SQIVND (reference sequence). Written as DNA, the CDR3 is TGTGCCAGTAGTATAGACCGCTATGGCTACACCTTC. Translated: CASSIDRYGYTF.

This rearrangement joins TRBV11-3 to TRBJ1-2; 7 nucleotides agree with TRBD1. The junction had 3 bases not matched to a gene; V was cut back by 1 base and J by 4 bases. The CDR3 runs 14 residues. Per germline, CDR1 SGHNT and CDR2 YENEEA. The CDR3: CASSLAGTAYGYTF. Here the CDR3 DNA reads TGTGCCAGCAGCTTAGCTGGGACAGCCTATGGCTACACCTTC.

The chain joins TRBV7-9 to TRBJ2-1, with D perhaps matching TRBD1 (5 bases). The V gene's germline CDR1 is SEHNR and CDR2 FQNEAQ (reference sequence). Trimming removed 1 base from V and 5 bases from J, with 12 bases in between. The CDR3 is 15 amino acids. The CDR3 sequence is CASSLERGQHNEQFF. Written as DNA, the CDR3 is TGTGCCAGCAGCTTAGAAAGGGGTCAACACAATGAGCAGTTCTTC.

CDR3 sequence: CASTTRGARNEKLFF. The CDR3 DNA reads as TGTGCCAGCACCACCCGGGGGGCGCGAAATGAAAAACTGTTTTTT. The chain recombines TRBV7-9 with TRBJ1-4; possibly TRBD1 for D (6 bases). The CDR3 is 15 amino acids. The V end lost 7 bases, the J end lost 5 bases, and 17 bases lay between the germline ends. Germline V gives CDR1 SEHNR, CDR2 FQNEAQ (reference sequence).

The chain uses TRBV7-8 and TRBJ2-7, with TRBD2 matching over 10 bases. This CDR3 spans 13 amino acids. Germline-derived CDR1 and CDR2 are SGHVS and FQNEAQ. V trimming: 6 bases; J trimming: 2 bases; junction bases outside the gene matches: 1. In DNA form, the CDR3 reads TGTGCCAGCAGGAGCGGGGGGGCCTACGAGCAGTACTTC. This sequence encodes CASRSGGAYEQYF.

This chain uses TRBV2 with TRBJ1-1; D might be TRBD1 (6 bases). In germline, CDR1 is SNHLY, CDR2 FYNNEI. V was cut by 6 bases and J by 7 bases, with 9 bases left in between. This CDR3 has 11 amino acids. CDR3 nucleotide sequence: TGTGCCAGCAGGGCAGGGGTTGAAGCTTTCTTT. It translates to CASRAGVEAFF. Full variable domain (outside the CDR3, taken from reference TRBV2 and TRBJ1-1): EPEVTQTPSHQVTQMGQEVILRCVPISNHLYFYWYRQILGQKVEFLVSFYNNEISEKSEIFDDQFSVERPDGSNFTLKIRSTKLEDSAMYFCASRAGVEAFFGQGTRLTVV.

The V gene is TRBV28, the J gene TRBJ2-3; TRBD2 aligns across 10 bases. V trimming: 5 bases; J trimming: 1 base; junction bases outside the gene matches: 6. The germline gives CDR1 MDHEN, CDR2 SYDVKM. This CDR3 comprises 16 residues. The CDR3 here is CASSPGTSEGTDTQYF. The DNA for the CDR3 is TGTGCCAGCAGTCCTGGGACTAGCGAGGGCACAGATACGCAGTATTTT.

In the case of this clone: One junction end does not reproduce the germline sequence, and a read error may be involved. The CDR3, as DNA: TGTGCCAGCAGCTTAGGGGGGGGGCGCCCCTATGAGCAGTACTTC. Translation gives CASSLGGGRPYEQYF. This rearrangement joins TRBV7-2 to TRBJ2-7; D might be TRBD2 (7 bases). The germline gives CDR1 SGHTA, CDR2 FQGNSA. CDR3 length: 15 amino acids.

The CDR3 here is CASSVRGGRTDTQYF. The CDR3 DNA reads TGTGCCAGCAGCGTCCGGGGGGGCCGCACAGATACGCAGTATTTT. The V call is TRBV9, the J call TRBJ2-3; TRBD2 matches at 8 bases. Germline V CDR1 and CDR2: SGDLS, YYNGEE. Trimming took 2 bases from V and 1 from J; bases not matched to a gene: 3. The CDR3 is made up of 15 amino acids.

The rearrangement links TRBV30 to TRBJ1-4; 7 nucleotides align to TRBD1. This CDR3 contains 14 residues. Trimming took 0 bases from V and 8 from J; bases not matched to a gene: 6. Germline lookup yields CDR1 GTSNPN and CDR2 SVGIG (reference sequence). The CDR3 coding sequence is TGTGCCTGGAGTGTACGACAGGGCGGCGAAAAACTGTTTTTT. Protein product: CAWSVRQGGEKLFF. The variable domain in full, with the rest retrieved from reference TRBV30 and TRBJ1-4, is SQTIHQWPATLVQPVGSPLSLECTVEGTSNPNLYWYRQAAGRGLQLLFYSVGIGQISSEVPQNLSASRPQDRQFILSSKKLLLSDSGFYLCAWSVRQGGEKLFFGSGTQLSVL.

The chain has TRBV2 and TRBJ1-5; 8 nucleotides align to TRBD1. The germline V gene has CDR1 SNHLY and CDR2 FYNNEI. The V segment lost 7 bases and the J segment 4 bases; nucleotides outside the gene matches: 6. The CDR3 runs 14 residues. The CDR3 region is CASKETGVNQPQHF. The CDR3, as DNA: TGTGCCAGCAAAGAGACAGGGGTGAATCAGCCCCAGCATTTT.

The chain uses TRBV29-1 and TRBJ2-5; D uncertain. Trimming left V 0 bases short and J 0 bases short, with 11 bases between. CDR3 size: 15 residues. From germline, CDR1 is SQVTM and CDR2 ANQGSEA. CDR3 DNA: TGCAGCGTTGAAGATTCCAACGGGTACCAAGAGACCCAGTACTTC. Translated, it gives CSVEDSNGYQETQYF.

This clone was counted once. CDR3 protein: CASSPPTVNTEAFF. The CDR3 DNA follows: TGTGCCAGCAGCCCCCCGACAGTAAACACTGAAGCTTTCTTT. The V gene is TRBV11-2, the J gene TRBJ1-1; TRBD1 is a possible D gene (5 bases). V shed 5 bases and J shed 2 bases, with 12 bases lying between them. CDR3 size: 14 residues. Per the germline V gene, CDR1 is SGHAT and CDR2 is FQNNGV.

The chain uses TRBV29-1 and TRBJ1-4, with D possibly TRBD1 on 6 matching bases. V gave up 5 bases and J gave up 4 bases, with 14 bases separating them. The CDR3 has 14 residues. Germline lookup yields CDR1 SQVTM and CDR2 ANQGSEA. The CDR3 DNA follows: TGCAGCGTTATAACAGGGTTCGGTAATGAAAAACTGTTTTTT. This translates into CSVITGFGNEKLFF.

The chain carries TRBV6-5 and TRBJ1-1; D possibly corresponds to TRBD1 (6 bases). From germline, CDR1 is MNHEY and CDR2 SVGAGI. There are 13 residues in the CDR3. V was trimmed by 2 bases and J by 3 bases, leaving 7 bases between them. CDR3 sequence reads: CASSYQGYTEAFF. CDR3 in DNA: TGTGCCAGCAGTTACCAGGGGTACACTGAAGCTTTCTTT.

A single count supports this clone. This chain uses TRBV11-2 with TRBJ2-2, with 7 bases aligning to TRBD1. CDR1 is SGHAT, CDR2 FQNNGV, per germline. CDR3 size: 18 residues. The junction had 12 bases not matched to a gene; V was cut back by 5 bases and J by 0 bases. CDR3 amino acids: CASSPSPWTGANTGELFF. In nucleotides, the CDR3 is TGTGCCAGCAGCCCAAGCCCCTGGACAGGTGCGAACACCGGGGAGCTGTTTTTT. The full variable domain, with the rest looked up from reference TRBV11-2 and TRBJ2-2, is EAGVAQSPRYKIIEKRQSVAFWCNPISGHATLYWYQQILGQGPKLLIQFQNNGVVDDSQLPKDRFSAERLKGVDSTLKIQPAKLEDSAVYLCASSPSPWTGANTGELFFGEGSRLTVL.

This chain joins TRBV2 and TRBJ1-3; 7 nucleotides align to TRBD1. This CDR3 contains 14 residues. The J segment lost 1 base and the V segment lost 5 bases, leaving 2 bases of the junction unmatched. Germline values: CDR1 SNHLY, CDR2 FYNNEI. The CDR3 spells CASSKTGSGNTIYF. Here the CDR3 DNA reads TGTGCCAGCAGTAAGACAGGGTCTGGAAACACCATATATTTT.